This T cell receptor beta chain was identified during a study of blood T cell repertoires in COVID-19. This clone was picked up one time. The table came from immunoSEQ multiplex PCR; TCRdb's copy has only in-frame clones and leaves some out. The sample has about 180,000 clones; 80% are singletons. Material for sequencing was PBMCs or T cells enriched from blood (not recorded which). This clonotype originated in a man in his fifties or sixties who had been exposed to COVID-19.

The CDR3 protein is CASSETIPPYEQYF. CDR3 nucleotide sequence: TGTGCCAGCAGTGAGACTATTCCACCCTACGAGCAGTACTTC. The chain employs TRBV2 and TRBJ2-7, with TRBD2 as a possible D gene (5 bases). The CDR3 extends over 14 amino acids. Trimming stripped 3 bases from V and 2 bases from J, with 11 bases between. The germline V gene encodes CDR1 SNHLY and CDR2 FYNNEI.